This T cell receptor beta chain originates from a study of a mutant IDH1 vaccine in newly diagnosed glioma (dated by TCRdb to about 2021). With regard to the full study: Patients received eight vaccinations in weeks 1, 3, 5, 7, 11, 15, 19 and 23, corresponding to visits V03 through V10. Vaccination was initiated 4-6 weeks after radiotherapy alone, or concurrently with temozolomide cycles in the chemotherapy-containing groups. The roughly 32 treated patients were approximately 62% male and about 40% female, with a mean age of approximately 40 years. Prior to enrollment, standard therapy consisting of radiotherapy alone, temozolomide alone, or radiochemotherapy with temozolomide had been administered to patients, with the combination being received by most patients. Peripheral blood was drawn at six visits: V03 (baseline), V05, V07, V10, V12 and V13. For exploratory analyses, longitudinal TCRB deep sequencing was carried out in 25 treated patients wherever samples were available. On the study overall, not on this receptor specifically: The authors stated that sample limitations prevented analyses of patient blood samples from being reproduced. Immune responses induced by the vaccine were seen in 93.3% of patients across multiple MHC alleles. Pseudoprogression appeared unrelated to alterations in the top peripheral T cell clonotypes detected by TCRB sequencing. Selection of PBMC samples for TCRB deep sequencing was based on availability.

With respect to this clone: What this receptor recognizes is not known. Per-base quality was not reported, and no clone a single base away is much larger than it.

Based on the germline V gene, the CDR1 and CDR2 sequences are ENHRY and SYGVKD. The CDR3 runs 14 amino acids, cysteine and phenylalanine included. Just the 42-base CDR3 DNA is kept, in frame starting at base 1. V is clipped by 4 bases and J by 4 bases, and the sequence between their germline boundaries is 13 bases long. The meaning of the sample's time point label: week 5, during vaccination. Every vaccine dose consisted of 300 ug of a 20-mer mutant IDH1 peptide in Montanide, administered subcutaneously together with topical imiquimod. Donors had newly diagnosed WHO grade 3 or 4 IDH1-mutant astrocytomas with loss of nuclear ATRX. The samples were drawn from NOA16, a multicentre, single-arm, open-label phase I trial in Germany that tested a mutant IDH1 peptide vaccine in humans for the first time. Genomic DNA for TCRB sequencing was extracted from EDTA blood using the DNeasy Blood and Tissue Kit. Receptor libraries were prepared by the immunoSEQ multiplex PCR assay. Rearranged TCR beta chain sequences were amplified with the hsTCRB Kit following the manufacturer's protocol. TCRB libraries were sequenced on an Illumina MiSeq. Processing in the source paper ran as follows. Demultiplexing, trimming and gene mapping were performed with the kit vendor's proprietary platform. Entries here come from immuneACCESS through TCRdb and include only in-frame sequences with V and J called. Some clones fail to appear in such tables; in the studies checked, an unresolved V gene covers under half of the shortfall, and the cause of the remainder is unknown. The V and J calls and clone size are taken from that table; D and trimming were inferred from the DNA. The sample contains roughly 40,000 clones, 80% to 95% of them found a single time. The top ten clones comprise roughly 2.6% of the sample.

This sequence uses TRBV10-3 and TRBJ1-2; TRBD1 is a possible D gene, resting on 5 matching bases. The sequenced sample was PBMCs, obtained from a glioma patient whose treatment included an IDH1 peptide vaccine. This TCR derives from a man aged 50 to 60 with glioma. The CDR3 amino acid sequence is: CAISGDLRSYGYTF. At the DNA level, the sequence is TGTGCCATCAGTGGGGACCTCAGGTCCTATGGCTACACCTTC.